The present T cell receptor beta chain was sequenced within a study of blood T cell repertoires in COVID-19. The CDR3 runs 14 residues. With 1 base clipped from V and 8 bases from J, the junction kept 5 bases outside the gene matches. The germline gives CDR1 SGHRS, CDR2 YFSETQ. In the authors' workflow: Amplification of reference gene primers was used by the study to estimate nucleated cell counts. Method: immunoSEQ multiplex PCR; TCRdb's copy keeps in-frame clones and lacks some. The V and J calls and clone size were taken over from that table, and D and trimming were inferred from the DNA. Among about 200,000 clones listed, about nine tenths were seen once.

The specimen sequenced was peripheral blood. The clonotype comes from a man between 18 and 35 years old with active or convalescent COVID-19. The chain links TRBV5-1 to TRBJ2-1; 8 bases match TRBD2. CDR3 sequence: CASSLSGRKDEQFF. CDR3 in DNA: TGCGCCAGCAGCTTGAGCGGGAGAAAGGATGAGCAGTTCTTC.